The text below deals with one T cell receptor (beta chain). Antigen: not known. Cells designated naive CD8 were CD45RO-negative and were positively selected for CCR7, with terminally differentiated effector memory CD45RA+ cells excluded. Germline CDR1 SQVTM, CDR2 ANQGSEA. With V trimmed by 6 bases and J by 6 bases, 9 bases remained unmatched. The CDR3 runs 14 residues. The deep-level immunoSEQ assay was used. It was around 190 ng DNA, about 30,000 T cell genomes, that sorted-subset replicate PCRs used. The repertoire was sequenced with immunoSEQ multiplex PCR; TCRdb's copy has only in-frame clones and lacks some. The table has around 580,000 clones, about 98% seen once. These data come from a study of shared clonotypes between healthy human individuals. Study-level findings and limits: What limited the represented genetic and exposure-history diversity was the small number of donors. The naive CD4 repertoires of four donors were compared, and around 5% of clonotypes were shared.

This chain links TRBV29-1 with TRBJ2-1; TRBD2 aligns across 9 bases. The TCR comes from a man aged 25 to 40 in good health. Sequenced: naive CD8+ T cells sorted from blood. The CDR3 nucleotides read TGCAGCGTCGACCCGGCGGGAGGGGGCAATGAGCAGTTCTTC. As protein: CSVDPAGGGNEQFF.